The 8 T cell receptor beta chains presented below share a single source sample, sequenced in a study of molecular identifiers for immune sequencing clone quantification. Each CDR3 protein is one row after TCRdb ran MiXCR on the PCR reads. The sample records 490,000 or so distinct CDR3 sequences, about 20% being singletons. The sequencing sample was made of naive CD8+ T cells from blood, with Jurkat cell RNA spiked in. As to subset: FACS-sorted CD8+CD4-CCR7+CD45RA+ naive T cells. These receptors all stem from a human donor in good health. Some libraries in this study had Jurkat cell RNA spiked in.

This sequence joins TRBV4-1 and TRBJ2-3, with 10 nucleotides matching TRBD2. This CDR3 region has 17 residues. Germline V gene sequence: CDR1 MGHRA, CDR2 YSYEKL. The junction had 9 bases not matched to a gene; V was cut back by 1 base and J by 5 bases. The CDR3 coding sequence is TGCGCCAGCAGCCAAGTTGGGCTAGCGGGAGCGGGAGATACGCAGTATTTT. This sequence encodes CASSQVGLAGAGDTQYF.

As to this clonotype: The CDR3 does not end in the conserved phenylalanine or tryptophan, so this is likely a read error. The chain is built from TRBV28 and TRBJ1-1; D ambiguous. Germline V gene sequence: CDR1 MDHEN, CDR2 SYDVKM. The CDR3 contains 16 residues. The ends were cut back, 1 base at V and 0 bases at J, with 12 bases in the middle. This CDR3 is CASSLSLSEVNTEAFL. The CDR3 bases are TGTGCCAGCAGTTTATCTTTAAGTGAAGTGAACACTGAAGCTTTCCTT.

The CDR3 bases are TGTGCCAGCAGTTTACTTCTGGCCCAAAGGACAGATACGCAGTATTTT. This translates into CASSLLLAQRTDTQYF. The chain has TRBV27 and TRBJ2-3, with D unresolved. Germline V gene sequence: CDR1 MNHEY, CDR2 SMNVEV (reference sequence). V was clipped by 2 bases and J by 3 bases, with 15 bases between them. The CDR3 consists of 16 residues.

Of note for this clonotype: This may come from a read error, since a much larger clone is one base off. The J gene is TRBJ2-1, the V gene TRBV20-1; 7 nucleotides match TRBD1. There are 12 residues in the CDR3. Germline CDR1 is DFQATT and CDR2 is SNEGSKA (reference sequence). CDR3 DNA sequence: TGCGGTGTCCGTCAGGGGGTAGATGAGCAGTTCTTC. Its translation is CGVRQGVDEQFF.

Remarks on this clonotype: A much bigger clone sits one base away, suggesting this may be a read error. J is TRBJ1-5 and V is TRBV5-1, with 7 bases matching TRBD1. Germline CDR1 and CDR2: SGHRS and YFSETQ. CDR3 length: 14 residues. The CDR3 loop reads CASSLEGADQLQHF. CDR3 nucleotides: TGCGCCAGCAGCTTGGAGGGGGCGGATCAGCTCCAGCATTTT.

This clonotype has at least ten counts. This chain uses TRBV7-2 with TRBJ2-5; D is possibly TRBD2 (6 bases). Trimming shortened V by 1 base and J by 1 base, and 19 bases separated the two germline ends. The CDR3 runs 18 residues. CDR1 and CDR2 (germline): SGHTA, FQGNSA. The CDR3 loop reads CASSLEEFGGGSQETQYF. CDR3 nucleotide sequence: TGTGCCAGCAGCTTAGAAGAGTTTGGTGGGGGGAGCCAAGAGACCCAGTACTTC.

In this sample, this clonotype turned up many times. The chain couples TRBV28 to TRBJ2-3, with D possibly TRBD2 on 5 matching bases. Germline lookup yields CDR1 MDHEN and CDR2 SYDVKM. There are 14 residues in the CDR3. The V end lost 6 bases, the J end lost 4 bases, and 14 bases lay between the germline ends. The CDR3 spells CASSPGELPDTQYF. In nucleotides, the CDR3 is TGTGCCAGCAGCCCCGGGGAGCTCCCAGATACGCAGTATTTT.

This clonotype was counted between two and nine times. This chain uses TRBV10-3 with TRBJ1-1, with D maybe TRBD1 (6 bases). Germline assignment: CDR1 ENHRY and CDR2 SYGVKD. The V and J ends lost 5 bases and 5 bases respectively, with 18 bases between them. CDR3 length equals 15 residues. CDR3 in DNA: TGTGCCATCAGTAACTTAGGGGGGGGTGATACTGAAGCTTTCTTT. Translation gives CAISNLGGGDTEAFF.